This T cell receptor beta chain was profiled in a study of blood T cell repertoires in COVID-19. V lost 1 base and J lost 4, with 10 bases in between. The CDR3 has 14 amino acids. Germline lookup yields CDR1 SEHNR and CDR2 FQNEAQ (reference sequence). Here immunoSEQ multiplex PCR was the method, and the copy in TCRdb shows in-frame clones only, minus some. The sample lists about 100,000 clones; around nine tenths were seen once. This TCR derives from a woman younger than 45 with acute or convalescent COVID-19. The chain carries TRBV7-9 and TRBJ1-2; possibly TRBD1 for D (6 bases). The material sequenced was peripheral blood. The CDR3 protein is CASSLDGRGYGYTF. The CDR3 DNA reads TGTGCCAGCAGCTTAGACGGCAGGGGCTATGGCTACACCTTC.